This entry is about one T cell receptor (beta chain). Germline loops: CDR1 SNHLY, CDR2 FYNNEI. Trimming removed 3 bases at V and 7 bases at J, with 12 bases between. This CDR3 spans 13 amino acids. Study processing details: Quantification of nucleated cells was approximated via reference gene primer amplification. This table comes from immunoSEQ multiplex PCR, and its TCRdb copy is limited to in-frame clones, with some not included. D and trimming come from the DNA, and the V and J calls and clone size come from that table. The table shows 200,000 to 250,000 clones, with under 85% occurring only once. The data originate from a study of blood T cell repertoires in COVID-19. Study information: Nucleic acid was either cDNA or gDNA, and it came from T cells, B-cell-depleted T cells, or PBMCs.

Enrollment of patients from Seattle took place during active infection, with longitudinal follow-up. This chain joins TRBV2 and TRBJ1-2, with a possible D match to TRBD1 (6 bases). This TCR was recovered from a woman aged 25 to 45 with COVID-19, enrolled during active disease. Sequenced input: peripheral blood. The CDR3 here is CASSDQGSSGYTF. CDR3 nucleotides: TGTGCCAGCAGTGACCAGGGGTCGAGTGGCTACACCTTC.